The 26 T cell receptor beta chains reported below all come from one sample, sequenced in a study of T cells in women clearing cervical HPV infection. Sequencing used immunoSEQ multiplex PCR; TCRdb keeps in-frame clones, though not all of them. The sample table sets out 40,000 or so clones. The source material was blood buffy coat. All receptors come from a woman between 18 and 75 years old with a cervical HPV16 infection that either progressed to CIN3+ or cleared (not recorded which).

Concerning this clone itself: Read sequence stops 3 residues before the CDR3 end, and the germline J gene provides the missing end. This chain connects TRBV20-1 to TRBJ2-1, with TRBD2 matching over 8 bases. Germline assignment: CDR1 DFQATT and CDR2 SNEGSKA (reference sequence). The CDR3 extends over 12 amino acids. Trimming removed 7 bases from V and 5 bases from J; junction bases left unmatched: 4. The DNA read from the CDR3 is TGCAGTGGGGGGACTAGACACAATGAG. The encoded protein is CSGGTRHNE. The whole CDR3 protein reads CSGGTRHNEQFF.

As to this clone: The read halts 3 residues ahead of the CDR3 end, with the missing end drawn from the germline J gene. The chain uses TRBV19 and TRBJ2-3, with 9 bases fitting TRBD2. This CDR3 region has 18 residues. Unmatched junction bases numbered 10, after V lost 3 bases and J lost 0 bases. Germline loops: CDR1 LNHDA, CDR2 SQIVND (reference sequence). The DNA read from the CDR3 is TGTGCCAGTAGTATTCAAGTTATAGCGGGGGTTAGCACAGATACG. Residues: CASSIQVIAGVSTDT. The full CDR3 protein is CASSIQVIAGVSTDTQYF.

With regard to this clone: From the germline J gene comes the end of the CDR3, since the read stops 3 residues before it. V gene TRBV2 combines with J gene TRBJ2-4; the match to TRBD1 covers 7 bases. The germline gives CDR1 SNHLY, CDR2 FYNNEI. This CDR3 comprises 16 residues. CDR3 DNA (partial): TGTGCCACCACTCTCTCCGGGACAGATAATTTCTATGGT. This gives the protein CATTLSGTDNFYG. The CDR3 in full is CATTLSGTDNFYGQYF.

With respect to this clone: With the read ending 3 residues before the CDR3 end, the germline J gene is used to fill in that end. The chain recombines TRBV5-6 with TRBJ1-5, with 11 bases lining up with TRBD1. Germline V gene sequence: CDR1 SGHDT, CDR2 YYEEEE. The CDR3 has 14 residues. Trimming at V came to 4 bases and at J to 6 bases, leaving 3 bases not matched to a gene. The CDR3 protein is CASSHGTGGQPQHF. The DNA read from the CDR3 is TGTGCCAGCAGCCATGGGACAGGGGGTCAGCCC. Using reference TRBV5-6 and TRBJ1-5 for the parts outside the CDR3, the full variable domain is DAGVTQSPTHLIKTRGQQVTLRCSPKSGHDTVSWYQQALGQGPQFIFQYYEEEERQRGNFPDRFSGHQFPNYSSELNVNALLLGDSALYLCASSHGTGGQPQHFGDGTRLSIL.

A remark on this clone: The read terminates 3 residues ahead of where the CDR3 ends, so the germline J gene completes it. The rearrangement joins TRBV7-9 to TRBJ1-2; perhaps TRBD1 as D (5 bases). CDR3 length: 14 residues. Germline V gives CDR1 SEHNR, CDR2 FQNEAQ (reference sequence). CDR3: CASSLRGFSYDYTF. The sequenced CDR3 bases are TGTGCCAGCAGCTTAAGGGGCTTTTCCTACGAC.

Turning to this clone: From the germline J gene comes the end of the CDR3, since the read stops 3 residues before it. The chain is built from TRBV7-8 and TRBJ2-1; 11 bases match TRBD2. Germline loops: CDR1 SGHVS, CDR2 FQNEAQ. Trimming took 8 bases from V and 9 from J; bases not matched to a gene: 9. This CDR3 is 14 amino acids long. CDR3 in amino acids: CASRLAGGLAEQFF. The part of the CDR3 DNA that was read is TGTGCCAGCCGCCTAGCGGGGGGATTAGCTGAG.

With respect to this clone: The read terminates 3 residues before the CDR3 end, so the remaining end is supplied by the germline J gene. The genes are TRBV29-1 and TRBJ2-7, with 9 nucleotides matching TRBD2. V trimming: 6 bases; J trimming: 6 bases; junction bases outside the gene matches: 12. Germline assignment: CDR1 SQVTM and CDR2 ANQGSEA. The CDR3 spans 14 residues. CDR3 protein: CSVRGGPFRGEQYF. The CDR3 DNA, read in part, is TGCAGCGTGCGGGGGGGGCCCTTTCGTGGCGAG.

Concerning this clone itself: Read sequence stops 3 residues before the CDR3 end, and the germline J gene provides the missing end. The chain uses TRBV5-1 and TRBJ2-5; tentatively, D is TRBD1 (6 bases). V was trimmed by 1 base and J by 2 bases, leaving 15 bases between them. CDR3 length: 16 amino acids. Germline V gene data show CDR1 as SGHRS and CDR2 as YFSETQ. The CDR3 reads CASSLTGPNIQETQYF. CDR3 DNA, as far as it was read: TGCGCCAGCAGCTTGACAGGGCCCAATATACAAGAGACC.

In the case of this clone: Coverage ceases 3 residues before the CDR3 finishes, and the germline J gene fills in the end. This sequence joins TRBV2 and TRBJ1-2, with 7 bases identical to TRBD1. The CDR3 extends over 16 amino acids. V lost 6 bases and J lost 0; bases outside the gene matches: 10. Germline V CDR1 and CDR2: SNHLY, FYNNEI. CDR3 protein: CASRAFGQAANYGYTF. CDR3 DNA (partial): TGTGCCAGCAGGGCCTTCGGACAGGCAGCTAACTATGGC.

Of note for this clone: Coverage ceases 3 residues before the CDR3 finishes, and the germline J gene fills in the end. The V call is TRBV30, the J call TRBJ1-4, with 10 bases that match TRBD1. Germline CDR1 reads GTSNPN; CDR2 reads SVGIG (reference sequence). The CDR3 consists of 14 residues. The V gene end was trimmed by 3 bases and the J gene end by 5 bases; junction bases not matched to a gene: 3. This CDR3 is CAWSAGQGNEKLFF. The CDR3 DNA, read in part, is TGTGCCTGGAGCGCGGGACAGGGGAATGAAAAA.

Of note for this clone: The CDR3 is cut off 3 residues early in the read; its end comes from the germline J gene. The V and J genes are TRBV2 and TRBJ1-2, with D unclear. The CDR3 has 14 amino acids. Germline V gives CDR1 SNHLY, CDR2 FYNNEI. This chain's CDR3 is CASSESASSYDYTF. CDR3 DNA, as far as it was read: TGTGCCAGCAGTGAGAGCGCGAGCTCCTACGAC. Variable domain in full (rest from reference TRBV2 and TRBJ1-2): EPEVTQTPSHQVTQMGQEVILRCVPISNHLYFYWYRQILGQKVEFLVSFYNNEISEKSEIFDDQFSVERPDGSNFTLKIRSTKLEDSAMYFCASSESASSYDYTFGSGTRLTVV.

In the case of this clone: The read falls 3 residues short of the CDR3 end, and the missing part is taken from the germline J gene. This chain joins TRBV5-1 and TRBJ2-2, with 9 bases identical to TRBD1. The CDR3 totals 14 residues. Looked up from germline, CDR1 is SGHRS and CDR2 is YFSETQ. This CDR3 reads CASSFGTGREKLFF. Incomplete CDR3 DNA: TGCGCCAGCAGCTTTGGGACAGGGCGTGAAAAG.

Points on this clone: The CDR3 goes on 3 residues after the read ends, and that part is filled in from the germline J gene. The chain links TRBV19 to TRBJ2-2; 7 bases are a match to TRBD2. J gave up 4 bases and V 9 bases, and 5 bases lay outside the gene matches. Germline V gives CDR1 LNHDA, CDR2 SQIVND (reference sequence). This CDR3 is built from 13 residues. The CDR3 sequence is CASRIAGTGELFF. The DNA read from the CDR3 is TGTGCCAGCCGTATAGCGGGCACCGGGGAG.

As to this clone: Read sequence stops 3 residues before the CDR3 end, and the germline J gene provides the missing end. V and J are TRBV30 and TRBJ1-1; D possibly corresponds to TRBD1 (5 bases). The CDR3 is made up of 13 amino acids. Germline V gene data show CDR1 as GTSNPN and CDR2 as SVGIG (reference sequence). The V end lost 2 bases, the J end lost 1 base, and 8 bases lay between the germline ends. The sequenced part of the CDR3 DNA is TGTGCCTGGAGTTCAACAGGGAACACTGAA. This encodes CAWSSTGNTE. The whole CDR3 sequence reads CAWSSTGNTEAFF. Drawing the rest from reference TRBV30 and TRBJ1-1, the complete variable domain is SQTIHQWPATLVQPVGSPLSLECTVEGTSNPNLYWYRQAAGRGLQLLFYSVGIGQISSEVPQNLSASRPQDRQFILSSKKLLLSDSGFYLCAWSSTGNTEAFFGQGTRLTVV.

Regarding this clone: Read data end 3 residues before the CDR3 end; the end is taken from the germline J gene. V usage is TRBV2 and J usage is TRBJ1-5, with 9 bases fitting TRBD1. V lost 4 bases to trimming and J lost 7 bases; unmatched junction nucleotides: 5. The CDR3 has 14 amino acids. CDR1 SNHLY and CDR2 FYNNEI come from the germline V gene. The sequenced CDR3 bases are TGTGCCAGCAGTGGGGACAGGGTAAAACAGCCC. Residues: CASSGDRVKQP. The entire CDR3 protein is CASSGDRVKQPQHF. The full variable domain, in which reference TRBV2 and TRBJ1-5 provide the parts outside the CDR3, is EPEVTQTPSHQVTQMGQEVILRCVPISNHLYFYWYRQILGQKVEFLVSFYNNEISEKSEIFDDQFSVERPDGSNFTLKIRSTKLEDSAMYFCASSGDRVKQPQHFGDGTRLSIL.

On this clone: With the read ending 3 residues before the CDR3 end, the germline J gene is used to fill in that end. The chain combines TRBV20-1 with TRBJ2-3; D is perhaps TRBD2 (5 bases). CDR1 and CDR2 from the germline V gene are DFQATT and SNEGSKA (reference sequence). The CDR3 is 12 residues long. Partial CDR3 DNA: TGCAGTGCTAGACTAGCAGGAGAGACG. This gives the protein CSARLAGET. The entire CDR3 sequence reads CSARLAGETQYF.

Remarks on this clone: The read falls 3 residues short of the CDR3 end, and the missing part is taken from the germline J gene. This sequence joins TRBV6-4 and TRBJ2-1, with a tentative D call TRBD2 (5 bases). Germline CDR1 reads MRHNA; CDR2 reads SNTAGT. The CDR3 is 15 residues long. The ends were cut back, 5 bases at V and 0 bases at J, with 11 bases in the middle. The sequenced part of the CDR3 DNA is TGTGCCAGCAGTCAGACTACGAGCTCCTACAATGAG. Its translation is CASSQTTSSYNE. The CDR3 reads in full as CASSQTTSSYNEQFF.

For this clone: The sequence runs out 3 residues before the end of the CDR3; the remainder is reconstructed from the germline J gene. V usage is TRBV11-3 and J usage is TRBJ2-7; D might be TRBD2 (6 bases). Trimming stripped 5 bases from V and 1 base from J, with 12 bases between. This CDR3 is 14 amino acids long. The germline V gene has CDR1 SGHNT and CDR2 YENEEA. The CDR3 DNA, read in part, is TGTGCCAGCAGCCCCCATCGGGGGTCCTACGAG. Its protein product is CASSPHRGSYE. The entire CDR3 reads CASSPHRGSYEQYF.

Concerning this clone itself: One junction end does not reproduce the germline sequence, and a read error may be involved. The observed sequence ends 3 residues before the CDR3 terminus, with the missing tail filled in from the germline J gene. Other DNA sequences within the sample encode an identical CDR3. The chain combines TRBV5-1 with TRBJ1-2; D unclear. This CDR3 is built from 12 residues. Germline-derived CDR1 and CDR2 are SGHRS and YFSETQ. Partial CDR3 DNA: TGCGCCAGCAGGGAGGGTGACTATGGA. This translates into CASREGDYG. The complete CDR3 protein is CASREGDYGYTF.

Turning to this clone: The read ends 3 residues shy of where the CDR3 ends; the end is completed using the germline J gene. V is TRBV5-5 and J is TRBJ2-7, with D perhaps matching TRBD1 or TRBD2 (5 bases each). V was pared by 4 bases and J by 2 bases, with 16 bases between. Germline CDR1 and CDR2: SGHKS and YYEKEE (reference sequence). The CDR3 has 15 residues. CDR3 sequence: CASSEGPDTPYEQYF. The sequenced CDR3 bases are TGTGCCAGCAGCGAGGGGCCGGACACTCCCTACGAG.

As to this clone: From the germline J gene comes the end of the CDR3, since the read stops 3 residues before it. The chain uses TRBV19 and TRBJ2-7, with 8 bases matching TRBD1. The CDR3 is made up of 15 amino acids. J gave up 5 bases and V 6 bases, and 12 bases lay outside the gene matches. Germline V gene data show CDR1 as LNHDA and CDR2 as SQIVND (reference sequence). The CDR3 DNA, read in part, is TGTGCCAGTAGCCCCAGGGAGACAGGGGAAAACGAG. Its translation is CASSPRETGENE. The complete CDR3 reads CASSPRETGENEQYF.

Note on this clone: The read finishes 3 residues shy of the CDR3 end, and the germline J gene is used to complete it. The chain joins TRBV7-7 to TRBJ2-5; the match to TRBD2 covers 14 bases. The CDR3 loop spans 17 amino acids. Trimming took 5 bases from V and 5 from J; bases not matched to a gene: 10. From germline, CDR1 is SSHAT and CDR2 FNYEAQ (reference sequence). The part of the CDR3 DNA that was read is TGTGCCAGCAGCCAGGGACTAGCGGGAGTCGCAGGGGAGACC. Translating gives CASSQGLAGVAGET. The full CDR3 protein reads CASSQGLAGVAGETQYF.

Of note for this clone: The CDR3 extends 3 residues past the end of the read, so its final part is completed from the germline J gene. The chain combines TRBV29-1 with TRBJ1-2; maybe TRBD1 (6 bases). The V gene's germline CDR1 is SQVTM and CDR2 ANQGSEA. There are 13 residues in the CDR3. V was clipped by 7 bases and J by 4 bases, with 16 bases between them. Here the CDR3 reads CSAGNIQGYGYTF. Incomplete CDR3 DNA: TGCAGCGCTGGAAATATACAGGGCTATGGC. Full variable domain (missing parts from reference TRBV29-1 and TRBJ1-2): SAVISQKPSRDICQRGTSLTIQCQVDSQVTMMFWYRQQPGQSLTLIATANQGSEATYESGFVIDKFPISRPNLTFSTLTVSNMSPEDSSIYLCSAGNIQGYGYTFGSGTRLTVV.

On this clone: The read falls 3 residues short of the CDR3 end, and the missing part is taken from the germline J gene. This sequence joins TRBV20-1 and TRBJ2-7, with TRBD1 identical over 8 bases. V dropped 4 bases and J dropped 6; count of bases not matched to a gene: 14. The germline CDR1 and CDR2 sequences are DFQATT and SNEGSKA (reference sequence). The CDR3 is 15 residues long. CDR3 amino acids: CSATPKDRVVPEQYF. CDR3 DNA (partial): TGCAGTGCTACCCCCAAGGACAGGGTAGTTCCCGAG.

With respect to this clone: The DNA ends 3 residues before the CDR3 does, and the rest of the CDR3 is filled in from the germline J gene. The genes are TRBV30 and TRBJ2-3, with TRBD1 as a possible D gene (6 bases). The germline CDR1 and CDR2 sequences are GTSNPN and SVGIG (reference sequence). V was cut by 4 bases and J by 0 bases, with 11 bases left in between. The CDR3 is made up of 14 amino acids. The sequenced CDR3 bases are TGTGCCTGGACCCGAACAGGGAGCACAGATACG. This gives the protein CAWTRTGSTDT. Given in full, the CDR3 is CAWTRTGSTDTQYF.

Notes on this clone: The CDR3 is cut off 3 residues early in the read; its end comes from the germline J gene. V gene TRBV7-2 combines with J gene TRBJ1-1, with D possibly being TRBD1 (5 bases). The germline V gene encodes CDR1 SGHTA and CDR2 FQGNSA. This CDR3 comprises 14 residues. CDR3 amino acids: CASSIDSSYNEAFF. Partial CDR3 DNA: TGTGCCAGCAGCATAGACAGCTCCTACAATGAG.